This is a list of T cell receptor beta chains from one sample in a study of control samples from healthy donors and cancer patients. Using immunoSEQ multiplex PCR, the repertoire was profiled, and TCRdb retains in-frame clones only, with some absent. Here the sample spans about 120,000 clones, more than 80% being singletons. Sequences were obtained from PBMCs. The origin of the receptors is a woman aged 45-59 years with colorectal cancer. CDR3s include the opening cysteine and the closing phenylalanine or tryptophan. D genes are given only for firm matches. A row's size may be missing; if present it is once, few, many or a size class.

clone_size | j_call | d_call | v_call | cdr3_aa | cdr3_nt
NA | TRBJ1-1 | NA | TRBV12-3/TRBV12-4 | CASSFYGTEAFF | TGTGCCAGCAGTTTTTACGGCACTGAAGCTTTCTTT
NA | TRBJ2-5 | TRBD2 | TRBV10-3 | CAVGEGLASPETQYF | TGTGCCGTCGGGGAGGGACTAGCGTCCCCAGAGACCCAGTACTTC
NA | TRBJ1-4 | NA | TRBV7-2 | CASSRSVEEKLFF | TGTGCCAGCAGCCGATCAGTAGAGGAAAAACTGTTTTTT
NA | TRBJ1-1 | TRBD1 | TRBV9 | CASSAGQEGNTEAFF | TGTGCCAGCAGCGCCGGACAGGAGGGGAACACTGAAGCTTTCTTT
NA | TRBJ2-2 | TRBD2 | TRBV2 | CASSVSSGVTGELFF | TGTGCCAGCAGTGTATCTAGCGGGGTCACCGGGGAGCTGTTTTTT
NA | TRBJ1-4 | TRBD1 | TRBV2 | CASSEGQVGEKLFF | TGTGCCAGCAGTGAGGGACAGGTGGGGGAAAAACTGTTTTTT
NA | TRBJ2-1 | NA | TRBV3-1/TRBV3-2 | CASSQELAGQFF | TGTGCCAGCAGCCAAGAGTTAGCCGGCCAGTTCTTC
NA | TRBJ2-1 | TRBD1 | TRBV7-8 | CASSFDRGPYNEQFF | TGTGCCAGCAGCTTCGACAGGGGTCCTTACAATGAGCAGTTCTTC
NA | TRBJ2-1 | NA | TRBV30 | CAWTVMNEQFF | TGTGCCTGGACGGTAATGAATGAGCAGTTCTTC
NA | TRBJ2-1 | TRBD1 | TRBV10-3 | CAISTGGNNNEQFF | TGTGCCATCAGTACAGGGGGCAACAACAATGAGCAGTTCTTC
NA | TRBJ1-1 | NA | TRBV18 | CASSDGTIRNTEAFF | TGTGCCAGCTCAGATGGGACCATAAGGAACACTGAAGCTTTCTTT
NA | TRBJ1-1 | NA | TRBV2 | CASSEQFNTEAFF | TGTGCCAGCAGTGAACAGTTCAACACTGAAGCTTTCTTT
NA | TRBJ2-7 | TRBD1 | TRBV11-2 | CASSPGTDYEQYF | TGTGCCAGCAGCCCGGGGACAGACTACGAGCAGTACTTC
NA | TRBJ2-1 | TRBD2 | TRBV5-1 | CASSDVLAETYNEQFF | TGCGCCAGCAGCGACGTACTAGCGGAGACCTACAATGAGCAGTTCTTC
NA | TRBJ2-7 | TRBD1 | TRBV5-6 | CASSSLQGMFYEQYF | TGTGCCAGCAGCTCGTTACAGGGGATGTTCTACGAGCAGTACTTC
NA | TRBJ1-2 | NA | TRBV7-9 | CASSPTGNDYGYTF | TGTGCCAGCAGTCCTACAGGGAATGATTACGGCTACACCTTC
NA | TRBJ1-5 | NA | TRBV25-1 | CASSAWDGPQHF | TGTGCCAGCAGTGCGTGGGATGGGCCCCAGCATTTT
NA | TRBJ1-5 | NA | TRBV7-9 | CASSLYGPQHF | TGTGCCAGCAGCTTATACGGGCCCCAGCATTTT
NA | TRBJ2-5 | NA | TRBV18 | CASSPRSVQETQYF | TGTGCCAGCTCACCCCGGAGCGTTCAGGAGACCCAGTACTTC
NA | TRBJ1-6 | NA | TRBV5-5 | CASSWELDSANSPLHF | TGTGCCAGCAGCTGGGAGTTGGACTCAGCAAATTCACCCCTCCACTTT
NA | TRBJ1-5 | NA | TRBV10-3 | CAISESRGGVNQPQHF | TGTGCCATCAGTGAGTCGAGGGGGGGGGTCAATCAGCCCCAGCATTTT
NA | TRBJ2-1 | NA | TRBV7-3 | CASSLLRGNEQFF | TGTGCCAGCAGCTTATTGCGGGGCAATGAGCAGTTCTTC
NA | TRBJ1-1 | TRBD1 | TRBV13 | CASSPVWDRGMNTEAFF | TGTGCCAGCAGCCCGGTTTGGGACAGGGGAATGAACACTGAAGCTTTCTTT
NA | TRBJ2-7 | NA | TRBV28 | CASSLNRDREQYF | TGTGCCAGCAGTTTAAACAGGGATCGCGAGCAGTACTTC
NA | TRBJ2-5 | NA | TRBV28 | CASSLRSAETQYF | TGTGCCAGCAGTTTACGAAGTGCAGAGACCCAGTACTTC
NA | TRBJ2-1 | TRBD2 | TRBV11-3 | CASSSIAGYNEQFF | TGTGCCAGCAGCTCGATAGCGGGGTACAATGAGCAGTTCTTC
NA | TRBJ2-1 | TRBD1 | TRBV7-9 | CASSSRQGSNEQFF | TGTGCCAGCAGCTCCAGACAGGGATCCAATGAGCAGTTCTTC
NA | TRBJ2-7 | TRBD2 | TRBV7-9 | CASSPREGLAGNEQYF | TGTGCCAGCAGCCCCCGAGAGGGACTAGCGGGAAACGAGCAGTACTTC
medium-sized | TRBJ1-2 | TRBD1 | TRBV6-6 | CASSSGGQGLYGYTF | TGTGCCAGCAGTTCGGGCGGACAGGGTTTATATGGCTACACCTTC
NA | TRBJ2-1 | TRBD1 | TRBV7-2 | CASSFWTGANEQFF | TGTGCCAGCAGCTTCTGGACAGGGGCAAATGAGCAGTTCTTC
NA | TRBJ2-1 | NA | TRBV24-1 | CATALREYNEQFF | TGTGCCACGGCATTACGGGAGTACAATGAGCAGTTCTTC
NA | TRBJ1-3 | TRBD1 | TRBV5-1 | CASSTAGQDSSRGNTIYF | TGCGCCAGCAGCACCGCTGGACAGGACTCATCGAGGGGAAACACCATATATTTT
NA | TRBJ2-1 | NA | TRBV5-4 | CASSPGGSRRNEQFF | TGTGCCAGCAGCCCCGGAGGCTCTCGACGGAATGAGCAGTTCTTC